Listed below are T cell receptor beta chains from one sample, sequenced in a study of T-cell reconstitution after alpha-beta-depleted transplantation in children. TCRdb re-analysed the PCR reads in MiXCR, keeping a single row per CDR3 protein. The table has around 800,000 distinct CDR3 sequences, about 15% seen once. This specimen consisted of PBMCs, mostly from graft donor cells, obtained 360 days after TCRalphabeta/CD19-depleted stem cell transplant. The origin of the receptors is a male patient aged 10-17 years who had a stem cell transplant for acute lymphoblastic leukemia, so the T cells may come from the graft donor. The CDR3 runs from the conserved cysteine through the conserved F or W. A D gene is named only where the DNA matches it firmly. Size tells how often a clone was seen (once, few, many) or the class of an expanded clone, and some rows leave it out.

J gene	CDR3 length	V gene	clone size	D gene	CDR3 DNA	CDR3 protein
TRBJ2-1	15	TRBV7-9	.	TRBD2	TGTGCCAGCAGCTTAGCGGGAGGGCTGGACAATGAGCAGTTCTTC	CASSLAGGLDNEQFF
TRBJ1-1	14	TRBV20-1	.	.	TGCAGTGCTAGAGATCGCCTACGGGTAACTGAAGCTTTCTTT	CSARDRLRVTEAFF
TRBJ1-1	14	TRBV4-1	few	.	TGCGCCAGCAGCCAAGATAAAATGGCCGGGGAAGCTTTCTTT	CASSQDKMAGEAFF
TRBJ2-3	15	TRBV13	many	.	TGTGCCAGCAGCTTGAGGCAGGGGCACACAGATACGCAGTATTTT	CASSLRQGHTDTQYF
TRBJ1-1	16	TRBV12-3/TRBV12-4	few	.	TGTGCCAGCAACCTCTCGGACCAGGGATGGGACACTGAAGCTTTCTTT	CASNLSDQGWDTEAFF
TRBJ2-6	16	TRBV20-1	few	TRBD1	TGCAGTGCTATCCGGGACAGGGTTCTTGGGGCCAACGTCCTGACTTTC	CSAIRDRVLGANVLTF
TRBJ2-7	19	TRBV6-5	.	TRBD2	TGTGCCAGCAGTTACATCACCTCCGGCCGACTAGCGGGAGTCTACGAGCAGTACTTC	CASSYITSGRLAGVYEQYF
TRBJ2-5	19	TRBV4-1	few	.	TGCGCCAGCAGCCAAGGTCTGCTTTTGAGGGGCCTAGACACCGTGACCCAGTACTTC	CASSQGLLLRGLDTVTQYF
TRBJ2-1	15	TRBV29-1	few	TRBD2	TGCAGCGTTGAAGATCGGGCTAGCGGGAGCAATGAGCAGTTCTTC	CSVEDRASGSNEQFF
TRBJ2-2	15	TRBV7-6	.	.	TGTGTCAGCAGCCTGCGCCCCGCGAACACCGGGGAGCTGTTTTTT	CVSSLRPANTGELFF
TRBJ2-7	15	TRBV5-1	.	.	TGCGCCAGCAGCTTGGACAGGACGCTGGGATACGAGCAGTACTTC	CASSLDRTLGYEQYF
TRBJ1-5	16	TRBV5-6	.	.	TGTGCCAGCAGCTCGGCGGGGGGCTGGAGCAATCAGCCCCAGCATTTT	CASSSAGGWSNQPQHF
TRBJ2-3	13	TRBV18	few	TRBD2	TGTGCCAGCTCGGCGATAGCGGGCTATACGCAGTATTTT	CASSAIAGYTQYF
TRBJ2-1	14	TRBV11-2	.	.	TGTGCCAGCAGCCCCGACCGGCCCTACAATGAGCAGTTCTTC	CASSPDRPYNEQFF
TRBJ1-1	15	TRBV7-6	.	.	TGTGCCAGCAGCGATCGGGACGGGTTGAACACTGAAGCTTTCTTT	CASSDRDGLNTEAFF
TRBJ2-7	15	TRBV4-1	few	TRBD2	TGCGCCAGCAGCCCGATGGGGGGGGTAACCTACGAGCAGTACTTC	CASSPMGGVTYEQYF
TRBJ2-1	15	TRBV7-8	.	TRBD2	TGTGCCAGCAGCTTAACTAACATAGCGGGAGACGAGCAGTTCTTC	CASSLTNIAGDEQFF
TRBJ1-1	16	TRBV6-1	.	TRBD1	TGTGCCAGCAGTGGGGGACAGGGTGTGTTAAACACTGAAGCTTTCTTT	CASSGGQGVLNTEAFF
TRBJ2-3	16	TRBV24-1	few	.	TGTGCCACCAGTGACCTGACAACAGGGAGTACAGATACGCAGTATTTT	CATSDLTTGSTDTQYF
TRBJ2-7	15	TRBV4-1	few	.	TGCGCCAGCAGCCAAGTGACCAATCTTAGGGGAAGGGCGTACTTC	CASSQVTNLRGRAYF
TRBJ2-2	16	TRBV6-5	few	.	TGTGCCAGCAGTTACTATCCAGGACAGACCACCGGGGAGCTGTTTTTT	CASSYYPGQTTGELFF
TRBJ2-1	15	TRBV7-7	once	.	TGTGCCAGCAGCCAAGGTGGGAGTAGTCCCAATGAGCAGTTCTTC	CASSQGGSSPNEQFF
TRBJ2-1	15	TRBV24-1	many	TRBD2	TGTGCCACCAGTGATCTAGCGGGCAGCTACAATGAGCAGTTCTTC	CATSDLAGSYNEQFF
TRBJ2-7	17	TRBV12-3/TRBV12-4	few	TRBD2	TGTGCCAGCAGTTTAGGGCTCAGCGGGAGTAATTCCTACGAGCAGTACTTC	CASSLGLSGSNSYEQYF
TRBJ2-6	15	TRBV20-1	.	.	TGCAGTGCTAGAGGCGGTTCCTCTGGGGCCAACGTCCTGACTTTC	CSARGGSSGANVLTF
TRBJ2-7	14	TRBV15	.	.	TGTGCCACCAGCATCAAGGGGGGGACATACGAGCAGTACTTC	CATSIKGGTYEQYF
TRBJ2-7	14	TRBV24-1	.	.	TGTGCCACCAGTGATCCAGGCCGCTCCTACGAGCAGTACTTC	CATSDPGRSYEQYF
TRBJ2-5	15	TRBV5-1	few	TRBD2	TGCGCCAGCAGCTTCGGCCGGACTAGAGAAGAGACCCAGTACTTC	CASSFGRTREETQYF
TRBJ2-7	14	TRBV27	.	TRBD1	TGTGCCAGCAGTTTTCGCCAGGGGGTTATCGAGCAGTACTTC	CASSFRQGVIEQYF
TRBJ2-1	14	TRBV27	.	.	TGTGCCAGCAGCCTCATCCCGGCCTACAATGAGCAGTTCTTC	CASSLIPAYNEQFF
TRBJ2-1	16	TRBV4-1	.	.	TGCGCCAGCAGCCAACTGGAGGGTTCTTCCTACAATGAGCAGTTCTTC	CASSQLEGSSYNEQFF
TRBJ1-1	15	TRBV6-5	many	.	TGTGCCAGCAGGCCCAAGAGGGAGGGACCGGGAGAAGCTTTCTTT	CASRPKREGPGEAFF
TRBJ2-2	14	TRBV10-3	many	.	TGTGCCATCAGACCCGGGACAAAGACCGGGGAGCTGTTTTTT	CAIRPGTKTGELFF
TRBJ1-2	12	TRBV20-1	few	.	TGCAGTGCGTCAGGGAATGGGTATGGCTACACCTTC	CSASGNGYGYTF
TRBJ2-3	15	TRBV6-1	.	.	TGTGCCAGCAGTGAAATCATGCCCCTGCCGGATACGCAGTATTTT	CASSEIMPLPDTQYF
TRBJ2-7	12	TRBV5-1	.	.	TGCGCCAGCAGCCCAAGGGTGGGCGAGCAGTACTTC	CASSPRVGEQYF
TRBJ1-1	17	TRBV13	once	TRBD1	TGTGCCAGCAGCTTTACAGGGGGGCAGAAATTAGACACTGAAGCTTTCTTT	CASSFTGGQKLDTEAFF
TRBJ2-7	15	TRBV2	few	.	TGTGCCAGCAGTGAAGGAGCGCTCAGCTCCTACGAGCAGTACTTC	CASSEGALSSYEQYF
TRBJ2-7	17	TRBV5-1	few	TRBD1	TGCGCCAGCAGCTTGAACATCATAGGGACAGAGTTCTACGAGCAGTACTTC	CASSLNIIGTEFYEQYF
TRBJ2-1	16	TRBV5-1	many	.	TGCGCCAGCAGTCGCGCCGGGACGCACTCCTACAATGAGCAGTTCTTC	CASSRAGTHSYNEQFF
TRBJ1-2	13	TRBV5-4	.	.	TGTGCCAGCAGCATGGGTGTGGACTATGGCTACACCTTC	CASSMGVDYGYTF
TRBJ2-7	15	TRBV3-1	many	TRBD2	TGTGCCAGCAGCGGGACTAGCGGGATACTCTACGAGCAGTACTTC	CASSGTSGILYEQYF
TRBJ2-5	13	TRBV10-3	many	.	TGTGCCATCAGTGGACAGGATCAAGAGACCCAGTACTTC	CAISGQDQETQYF
TRBJ2-7	14	TRBV10-3	.	TRBD2	TGTGCCATCGGGAAGACTAGCGGGCCCTACGAGCAGTACTTC	CAIGKTSGPYEQYF
TRBJ2-4	13	TRBV29-1	many	.	TGCAGCGTTACAGGGCTAGCCAAAAACATTCAGTACTTC	CSVTGLAKNIQYF
TRBJ2-7	13	TRBV24-1	few	.	TGTGCCACCAGTGATTTTTCCTCGTACGAGCAGTACTTC	CATSDFSSYEQYF
TRBJ2-7	15	TRBV12-3/TRBV12-4	many	TRBD2	TGTGCCAGCAGTTGGGGACTAGCGGGAGGATCCGAGCAGTACTTC	CASSWGLAGGSEQYF
TRBJ2-3	14	TRBV29-1	.	TRBD1	TGCAGCGCCCGACAGGGCCCCCGAGGAAATACGCAGTATTTT	CSARQGPRGNTQYF
TRBJ2-3	18	TRBV15	.	TRBD2	TGTGCCACCAGCAGAGCCCCCGGACTAGCGGGCATCACAGATACGCAGTATTTT	CATSRAPGLAGITDTQYF
TRBJ1-1	15	TRBV4-1	.	.	TGCGCCAGCAGCCAGGAACGGGGGTATCGCACTGAAGCTTTCTTT	CASSQERGYRTEAFF
TRBJ2-7	15	TRBV12-3/TRBV12-4	few	.	TGTGCCAGCAGTTTGATAAGGGCCAGGAAGTACGAGCAGTACTTC	CASSLIRARKYEQYF
TRBJ2-2	16	TRBV3-1	few	.	TGTGCCAGCATCCGGGACCCGGGACTCTCTCCCGGGGAGCTGTTTTTT	CASIRDPGLSPGELFF
TRBJ1-5	18	TRBV7-8	.	.	TGTGCCAGCAGCTCGGCTGGACCGATTGTGGGGTCTAATCAGCCCCAGCATTTT	CASSSAGPIVGSNQPQHF
TRBJ2-1	14	TRBV9	few	TRBD1	TGTGCCAGCAATGAGGACAGGGGGGACGGTGAGCAGTTCTTC	CASNEDRGDGEQFF
TRBJ2-1	14	TRBV25-1	few	.	TGTGCCAGCAGTGAGTCTACATCGTTGGGTGAGCAGTTCTTC	CASSESTSLGEQFF
TRBJ2-3	15	TRBV11-2	.	.	TGTGCCAGCAGCCGACGACCCGCCCCCGGGGATACGCAGTATTTT	CASSRRPAPGDTQYF
TRBJ2-1	12	TRBV29-1	many	TRBD2	TGCAGCTTCCGGGACTATGACAATGAGCAGTTCTTC	CSFRDYDNEQFF